These 5 T cell receptor beta chains share one sample of origin, sequenced in a study of memory CD4+ T cells and cytomegalovirus serostatus. Single viable CD3+CD4+CD8-CD45RO+ cells were sorted as the memory CD4+ T cells. The assay was immunoSEQ multiplex PCR, and TCRdb's table has in-frame clones only and misses some. The data show 55,000 to 65,000 clones, roughly 77% seen once. Sequenced input: memory CD4+ T cells from blood. Every receptor here comes from an adult in good health and CMV-seronegative.

The chain couples TRBV6-1 to TRBJ2-3, with D uncertain. Germline V lookup: CDR1 MNHNS, CDR2 SASEGT. V was trimmed by 5 bases and J by 5 bases, leaving 5 bases between them. The CDR3 has 11 amino acids. DNA for the CDR3: TGTGCCAGCAGTCTTTTAGATACGCAGTATTTT. This gives the protein CASSLLDTQYF.

The chain is built from TRBV6-5 and TRBJ2-5; D is unresolved. Trimming removed 5 bases from V and 0 bases from J, with 1 base in between. The CDR3 runs 11 residues. Per the germline V gene, CDR1 is MNHEY and CDR2 is SVGAGI. The CDR3 is CASSNQETQYF. The CDR3 coding sequence is TGTGCCAGCAGTAACCAAGAGACCCAGTACTTC.

J is TRBJ2-3 and V is TRBV7-3; TRBD2 matches 7 bases. Germline values: CDR1 SGHTA, CDR2 FQGTGA. The V segment lost 5 bases and the J segment 2 bases; nucleotides outside the gene matches: 7. CDR3 size: 15 residues. Here the CDR3 reads CASSPRRGDTDTQYF. CDR3 bases: TGTGCCAGCAGCCCCCGCCGGGGGGACACAGATACGCAGTATTTT.

The chain uses TRBV5-4 and TRBJ1-2; 12 bases fit TRBD1. The V and J ends lost 4 bases and 7 bases, in that order; junction bases with no gene match: 8. The CDR3 is 15 amino acids. Per germline, CDR1 SGHNT and CDR2 YYREEE (reference sequence). The CDR3 sequence: CASSGRDRGLAGYTF. The CDR3 DNA reads TGTGCCAGCAGCGGCCGGGACAGGGGGCTCGCTGGCTACACCTTC.

V and J are TRBV5-1 and TRBJ2-3; 10 bases are shared with TRBD2. Germline lookup yields CDR1 SGHRS and CDR2 YFSETQ. V was clipped by 4 bases and J by 5 bases; unmatched bases: 19. This CDR3 has 19 residues. Here the CDR3 reads CASSGWVGLAQTGGDTQYF. For the CDR3, the DNA is TGCGCCAGCAGCGGGTGGGTGGGACTAGCGCAAACCGGAGGAGATACGCAGTATTTT. The full variable domain, completed using reference TRBV5-1 and TRBJ2-3, is KAGVTQTPRYLIKTRGQQVTLSCSPISGHRSVSWYQQTPGQGLQFLFEYFSETQRNKGNFPGRFSGRQFSNSRSEMNVSTLELGDSALYLCASSGWVGLAQTGGDTQYFGPGTRLTVL.